The source of this T cell receptor (beta chain) is a study of a mutant IDH1 vaccine in newly diagnosed glioma. For the study at large: With temozolomide cycles, or 4-6 weeks after radiotherapy alone, vaccination was started. Those enrolled had earlier been treated with radiotherapy, temozolomide, or both, mostly both.

The CDR3 consists of 15 residues. Trimming pared 2 bases from V and 5 bases from J, leaving 15 bases between. Per the germline V gene, CDR1 is SGHRS and CDR2 is YFSETQ. TCRdb's copy holds only in-frame clones and misses some; the assay was immunoSEQ multiplex PCR. The sample has fewer than 45,000 clones, 80% to 85% seen once. Time point meaning: week 35, safety follow-up. It was 300 ug of mutant IDH1 20-mer peptide that made up each vaccine dose, given with topical imiquimod. Notes on this clone: The antigen is undetermined.

This TCR came from a woman in her thirties or forties with glioma. Some clones in this sample may be carry-over from other donors' samples. Material: PBMCs, obtained from a glioma patient whose treatment included an IDH1 peptide vaccine. This chain links TRBV5-1 with TRBJ2-3; D is ambiguous. CDR3 bases: TGCGCCAGCAGCTTCGAAGGCGGTCATAAAGATACGCAGTATTTT. Translating it yields CASSFEGGHKDTQYF.